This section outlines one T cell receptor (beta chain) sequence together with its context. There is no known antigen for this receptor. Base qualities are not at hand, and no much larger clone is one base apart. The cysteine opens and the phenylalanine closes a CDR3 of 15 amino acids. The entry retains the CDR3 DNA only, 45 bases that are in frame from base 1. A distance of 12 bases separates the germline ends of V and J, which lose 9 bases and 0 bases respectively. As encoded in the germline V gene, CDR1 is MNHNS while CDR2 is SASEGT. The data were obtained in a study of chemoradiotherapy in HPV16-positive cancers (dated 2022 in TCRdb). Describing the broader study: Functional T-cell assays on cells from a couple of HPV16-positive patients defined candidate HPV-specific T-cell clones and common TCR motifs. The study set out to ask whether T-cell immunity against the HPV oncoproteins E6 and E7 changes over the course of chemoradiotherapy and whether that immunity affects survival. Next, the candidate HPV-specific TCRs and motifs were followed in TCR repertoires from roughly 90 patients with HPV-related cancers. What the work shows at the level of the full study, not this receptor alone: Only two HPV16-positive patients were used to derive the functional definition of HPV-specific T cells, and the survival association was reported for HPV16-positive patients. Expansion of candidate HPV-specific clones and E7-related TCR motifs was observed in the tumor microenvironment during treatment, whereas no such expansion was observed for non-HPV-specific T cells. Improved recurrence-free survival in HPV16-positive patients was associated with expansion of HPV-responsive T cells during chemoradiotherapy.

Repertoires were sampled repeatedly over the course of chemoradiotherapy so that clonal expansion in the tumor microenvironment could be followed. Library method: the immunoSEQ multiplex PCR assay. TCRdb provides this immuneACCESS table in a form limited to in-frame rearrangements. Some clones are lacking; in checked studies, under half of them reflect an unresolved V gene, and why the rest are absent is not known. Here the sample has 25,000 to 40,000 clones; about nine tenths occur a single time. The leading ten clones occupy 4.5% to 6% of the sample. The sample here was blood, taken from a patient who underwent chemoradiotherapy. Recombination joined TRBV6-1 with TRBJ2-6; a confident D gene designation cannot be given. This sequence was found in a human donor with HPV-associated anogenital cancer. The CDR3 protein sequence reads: CARKNPNSGANVLTF. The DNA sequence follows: TGTGCCAGGAAAAACCCTAACTCTGGGGCCAACGTCCTGACTTTC.